The clone carrying this T cell receptor (beta chain) showed up many times. The antigen is not known. V dropped 1 base and J dropped 0; count of bases not matched to a gene: 5. There are 17 residues in the CDR3. Germline-derived CDR1 and CDR2 are LNHNV and YYDKDF (reference sequence). The data belong to a study of neurological immune-mediated disorders. Noted time point: longitudinal time-point 2. For the unsorted libraries, 2 million PBMCs stored at -80 C served as input. Using its own MiXCR run on the 5' RACE reads, TCRdb lists one record per CDR3 protein. The sample includes about 90,000 distinct CDR3 sequences, roughly an eighth of them seen just once. Points from the study as a whole: Private repertoires in all groups were suggested, as expanded clones shared no CDR3 amino acid sequences across subjects.

This clonotype originated in a female donor with HTLV-1-associated myelopathy (HAM/TSP). Sequenced sample: PBMCs. The gene calls are TRBV15 and TRBJ2-2, with TRBD1 identical over 7 bases. The CDR3: CATSRGGQGANTGELFF. CDR3 coding DNA: TGTGCCACCAGCAGAGGAGGCCAGGGGGCGAACACCGGGGAGCTGTTTTTT.